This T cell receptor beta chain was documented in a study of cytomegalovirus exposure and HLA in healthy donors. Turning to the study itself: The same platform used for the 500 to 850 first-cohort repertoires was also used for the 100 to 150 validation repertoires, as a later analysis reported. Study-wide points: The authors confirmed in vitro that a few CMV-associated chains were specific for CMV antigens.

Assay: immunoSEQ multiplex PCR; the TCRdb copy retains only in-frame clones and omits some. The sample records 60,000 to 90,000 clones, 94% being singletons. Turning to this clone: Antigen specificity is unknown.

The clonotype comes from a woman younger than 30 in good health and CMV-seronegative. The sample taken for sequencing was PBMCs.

CDR3 residues: CASSTTVGHSGNTIYF. Here the CDR3 DNA reads TGTGCCAGCAGTACCACAGTAGGTCACTCTGGAAACACCATATATTTT. The V gene is TRBV28, the J gene TRBJ1-3; the D is unclear. This CDR3 spans 16 amino acids. From germline, CDR1 is MDHEN and CDR2 SYDVKM. With 5 bases removed from V and 0 bases from J, the gap between germline ends came to 14 bases.